This section outlines one T cell receptor beta chain sequence together with its context. Its antigen remains unidentified. TCRdb redid the calling of the reads with MiXCR, one entry per CDR3 protein. Of tens of thousands of distinct CDR3 sequences detected, 20% appear once; the ten largest clones hold around 60%. The CDR3 sequence is 17 residues long. The trim removed 0 bases at V and 0 bases at J, leaving 4 bases unmatched. In germline, CDR1 is SGHAT, CDR2 FQNNGV. This sample was included in a study of T cell repertoires in cytomegalovirus infection. Study findings and constraints: HLA-C-restricted CMV-specific TCR beta clonotypes were dominant in the ex vivo response.

Source: CD8+ T cells from cultured PBMCs, taken from culture after CMV antigen stimulation. This chain joins TRBV11-2 and TRBJ2-2; 7 bases map to TRBD2. The sequence was obtained from a human donor in good health (CMV status not recorded). Some clones in this sample may be carry-over from other donors' samples. This chain's CDR3 is CASSLERLAANTGELFF. CDR3 nucleotide sequence: TGTGCCAGCAGCTTAGAACGGCTAGCGGCGAACACCGGGGAGCTGTTTTTT.